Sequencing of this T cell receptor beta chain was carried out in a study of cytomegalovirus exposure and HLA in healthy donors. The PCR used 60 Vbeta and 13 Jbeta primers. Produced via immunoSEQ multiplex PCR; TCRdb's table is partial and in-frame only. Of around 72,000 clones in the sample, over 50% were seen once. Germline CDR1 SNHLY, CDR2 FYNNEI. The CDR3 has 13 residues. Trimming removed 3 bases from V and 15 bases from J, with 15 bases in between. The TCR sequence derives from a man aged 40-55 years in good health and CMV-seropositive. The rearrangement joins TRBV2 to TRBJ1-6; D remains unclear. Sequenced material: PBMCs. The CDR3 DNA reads TGTGCCAGCAGTGAGTTCCAGGCCCGACGCCTCCACTTT. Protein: CASSEFQARRLHF.